Listed below are T cell receptor beta chains from one sample, sequenced in a study of cytomegalovirus exposure and HLA in healthy donors. The protocol was immunoSEQ multiplex PCR, while the TCRdb copy is restricted to in-frame clones and leaves out a portion. Found here are 140,000 or so clones, roughly 77% of them singletons; the top ten hold 1.5% to 2%. Input material: PBMCs. The receptors stem from a woman aged 25 to 39 in good health and CMV-seronegative. Each CDR3 is given with its conserved first and last residue. Each record gives: CDR3 protein, CDR3 DNA, D gene, clone size, J gene, V gene. D genes are given only for firm matches. Clone size is shown for a subset of rows, as once, few, many or a class of expanded clone.

CDR3: CAISEPSWSGFTQYF
DNA: TGTGCCATCAGTGAGCCAAGCTGGAGCGGATTTACGCAGTATTTT
D: NA
size: NA
J: TRBJ2-3
V: TRBV10-3

CDR3: CASSTGRRGSEKLFF
DNA: TGTGCCAGCAGTACTGGGAGGAGGGGTAGCGAAAAACTGTTTTTT
D: NA
size: NA
J: TRBJ1-4
V: TRBV6-6

CDR3: CASSALAGGETQYF
DNA: TGTGCCAGCAGCGCTCTAGCGGGAGGAGAGACCCAGTACTTC
D: TRBD2
size: NA
J: TRBJ2-5
V: TRBV6-4

CDR3: CASSETGAGETQYF
DNA: TGTGCCAGCAGTGAAACAGGGGCGGGCGAGACCCAGTACTTC
D: TRBD1
size: NA
J: TRBJ2-5
V: TRBV28

CDR3: CASSASGSFADTQYF
DNA: TGTGCCAGCAGTGCCAGCGGGAGTTTTGCAGATACGCAGTATTTT
D: TRBD2
size: NA
J: TRBJ2-3
V: TRBV27

CDR3: CAWSAQGDQPQHF
DNA: TGTGCCTGGAGTGCCCAAGGGGATCAGCCCCAGCATTTT
D: NA
size: once
J: TRBJ1-5
V: TRBV30

CDR3: CASSDSFTGGLNEQFF
DNA: TGTGCCAGCAGTGACTCCTTCACGGGGGGGTTAAATGAGCAGTTCTTC
D: TRBD2
size: NA
J: TRBJ2-1
V: TRBV6-4

CDR3: CASSLSATSGGLEETQYF
DNA: TGTGCCAGCAGTTTATCTGCGACTAGCGGGGGCCTGGAAGAGACCCAGTACTTC
D: TRBD2
size: NA
J: TRBJ2-5
V: TRBV27

CDR3: CASSPTGGNSPLHF
DNA: TGTGCCAGCAGCCCAACAGGTGGGAATTCACCCCTCCACTTT
D: NA
size: NA
J: TRBJ1-6
V: TRBV7-9

CDR3: CASSYSGQANTEAFF
DNA: TGTGCCAGCAGTTACAGTGGTCAGGCGAACACTGAAGCTTTCTTT
D: NA
size: few
J: TRBJ1-1
V: TRBV6-6

CDR3: CASSPPYGVAGPSYEQYF
DNA: TGTGCCAGCTCACCACCGTACGGCGTAGCGGGTCCCTCCTACGAGCAGTACTTC
D: TRBD2
size: NA
J: TRBJ2-7
V: TRBV18

CDR3: CASSPRRLETQYF
DNA: TGTGCCAGCAGTCCCCGGAGGTTGGAGACCCAGTACTTC
D: NA
size: NA
J: TRBJ2-5
V: TRBV27

CDR3: CASSHFPGNTGAFF
DNA: TGTGCCAGCAGCCATTTCCCGGGGAACACTGGAGCTTTCTTT
D: NA
size: NA
J: TRBJ1-1
V: TRBV7-9

CDR3: CASSRGGSEQFF
DNA: TGTGCCAGCAGCAGGGGGGGTTCGGAGCAGTTCTTC
D: NA
size: NA
J: TRBJ2-1
V: TRBV11-3

CDR3: CASSPTGMEQPQHF
DNA: TGTGCCAGCTCACCGACAGGGATGGAGCAGCCCCAGCATTTT
D: TRBD1
size: few
J: TRBJ1-5
V: TRBV18

CDR3: CASSSTGVTYEQYF
DNA: TGCGCCAGCAGCTCGACAGGGGTCACCTACGAGCAGTACTTC
D: TRBD1
size: NA
J: TRBJ2-7
V: TRBV5-1

CDR3: CASSGRTGGAVGHTIYF
DNA: TGCGCCAGCAGTGGCAGAACTGGGGGGGCAGTAGGCCACACCATATATTTT
D: NA
size: NA
J: TRBJ1-3
V: TRBV10-1

CDR3: CASSFNRTGYNEQFF
DNA: TGCGCCAGCAGCTTTAACCGGACAGGTTACAATGAGCAGTTCTTC
D: TRBD1
size: NA
J: TRBJ2-1
V: TRBV5-1

CDR3: CATARGFDYGYTF
DNA: TGTGCCACCGCCAGGGGATTCGACTATGGCTACACCTTC
D: NA
size: NA
J: TRBJ1-2
V: TRBV19

CDR3: CASSLDRRETEAFF
DNA: TGTGCCAGCAGCTTGGACAGGAGGGAGACTGAAGCTTTCTTT
D: NA
size: NA
J: TRBJ1-1
V: TRBV5-6

CDR3: CASSQEPASGNTGELFF
DNA: TGCGCCAGCAGCCAAGAACCGGCTAGCGGCAACACCGGGGAGCTGTTTTTT
D: TRBD2
size: NA
J: TRBJ2-2
V: TRBV4-1

CDR3: CASSLLAGGTYEQYF
DNA: TGTGCCAGCAGCTTACTAGCGGGAGGCACCTACGAGCAGTACTTC
D: TRBD2
size: NA
J: TRBJ2-7
V: TRBV7-9

CDR3: CASSRQGFTSGEAFF
DNA: TGTGCCAGCAGTCGACAGGGGTTTACGTCGGGTGAAGCTTTCTTT
D: TRBD1
size: NA
J: TRBJ1-1
V: TRBV7-3

CDR3: CASSQVSAGFTYNEQFF
DNA: TGTGCCAGCAGCCAAGTATCTGCGGGGTTCACCTACAATGAGCAGTTCTTC
D: NA
size: NA
J: TRBJ2-1
V: TRBV4-2

CDR3: CASSHNRNNQPQHF
DNA: TGTGCCAGCAGCCACAACAGGAATAATCAGCCCCAGCATTTT
D: NA
size: NA
J: TRBJ1-5
V: TRBV6-5

CDR3: CASSQGQGADNEQFF
DNA: TGCGCCAGCAGCCAAGGACAGGGGGCTGATAATGAGCAGTTCTTC
D: TRBD1
size: NA
J: TRBJ2-1
V: TRBV4-1

CDR3: CASSLASGTFVYNEQFF
DNA: TGTGCCAGCAGCTTAGCCAGCGGGACCTTCGTCTACAATGAGCAGTTCTTC
D: TRBD2
size: once
J: TRBJ2-1
V: TRBV7-6

CDR3: CASSPSGSSYNEQFF
DNA: TGTGCCAGCAGCCCCAGCGGGAGCTCCTACAATGAGCAGTTCTTC
D: TRBD2
size: NA
J: TRBJ2-1
V: TRBV28

CDR3: CASSLRGLAGAVTYNEQFF
DNA: TGTGCCAGCAGTTTACGAGGACTAGCGGGAGCTGTAACCTACAATGAGCAGTTCTTC
D: TRBD2
size: NA
J: TRBJ2-1
V: TRBV28

CDR3: CASSSDRDSVNEQFF
DNA: TGTGCCAGCAGCTCCGACCGGGACTCTGTTAATGAGCAGTTCTTC
D: NA
size: few
J: TRBJ2-1
V: TRBV7-3

CDR3: CSSSQGCWQFF
DNA: TGTTCCAGCAGCCAGGGTTGTTGGCAGTTCTTC
D: NA
size: few
J: TRBJ2-1
V: TRBV7-9

CDR3: CASSAYQGGGQHSGNTIYF
DNA: TGTGCCAGCTCCGCCTACCAAGGAGGGGGCCAACACTCTGGAAACACCATATATTTT
D: TRBD1
size: NA
J: TRBJ1-3
V: TRBV18

CDR3: CASSIDRGTGDTQYF
DNA: TGTGCCAGTAGTATAGATCGCGGGACAGGAGATACGCAGTATTTT
D: TRBD1
size: NA
J: TRBJ2-3
V: TRBV19

CDR3: CASSQDPGTERPQFF
DNA: TGCGCCAGCAGCCAGGATCCCGGGACAGAGCGCCCACAGTTCTTC
D: TRBD1
size: few
J: TRBJ2-1
V: TRBV4-1

CDR3: CASSPTAQYF
DNA: TGTGCCAGCAGCCCGACTGCTCAGTACTTC
D: NA
size: NA
J: TRBJ2-7
V: TRBV11-1

CDR3: CASSGQGGNQPQHF
DNA: TGTGCCAGTAGCGGACAGGGTGGCAATCAGCCCCAGCATTTT
D: TRBD1
size: NA
J: TRBJ1-5
V: TRBV19

CDR3: CASSRGTGELFF
DNA: TGTGCCAGCAGCCGAGGCACCGGGGAGCTGTTTTTT
D: NA
size: NA
J: TRBJ2-2
V: TRBV28